Sequencing of this TCR beta chain was carried out in a study of Tregs in tolerant kidney transplant recipients. TCRdb's table, derived via immunoSEQ multiplex PCR, lists solely in-frame clones and lacks some. The sample has around 31,000 clones; 70% to 85% are singletons. General study results and limits: The small number of patients limits these findings pending further validation.

This CDR3 has 16 amino acids. Deletions cut 4 bases from V and 0 bases from J, with 17 bases between. Germline CDR1 is SGHRS and CDR2 is YFSETQ. Concerning this clone: Its specificity is unknown.

The source is a human donor in good health. Sequenced sample: Tregs from blood cultured with allogeneic cells. The rearrangement joins TRBV5-1 to TRBJ2-7, with a possible D match to TRBD1 (6 bases). The CDR3 nucleotides read TGCGCCAGCAGCAACCACCGGGACAAGAGCTCCTACGAGCAGTACTTC. This encodes CASSNHRDKSSYEQYF.